These T cell receptor beta chains were read from a single sample in a study of cytomegalovirus exposure and HLA in healthy donors. Only in-frame clones appear in the TCRdb table, and some are missing; sequencing was by immunoSEQ multiplex PCR. The sample lists 150,000 to 250,000 clones; around 77% were seen once. The sample consisted of PBMCs. The source of these receptors is a man aged 25-40 years in good health and CMV-seronegative. The CDR3 runs from the conserved cysteine through the conserved F or W. A D gene is named only where the DNA matches it firmly. Where a row states a size, it is once, few, many or the class of an expanded clone; other rows omit it.

d_gene,abundance,j_gene,v_gene,CDR3nt,CDR3aa
TRBD2,-,TRBJ2-1,TRBV7-9,TGTGCCAGCAGCCCCGCTGCGGGAGGATCCTACAATGAGCAGTTCTTC,CASSPAAGGSYNEQFF
TRBD2,-,TRBJ2-7,TRBV9,TGTGCCAGCAGCGTAGACAGCGGGAGCTACGAGCAGTACTTC,CASSVDSGSYEQYF
TRBD1,-,TRBJ1-5,TRBV5-1,TGCGCCAGCAGACAGGGGGAGGGTAATCAGCCCCAGCATTTT,CASRQGEGNQPQHF
-,-,TRBJ2-2,TRBV6-5,TGTGCCAGCAATGAGGGGAACACCGGGGAGCTGTTTTTT,CASNEGNTGELFF
TRBD1,-,TRBJ2-1,TRBV7-3,TGTGCCAGCAGTCCCGGGACAGGGGGCACTGAGCAGTTCTTC,CASSPGTGGTEQFF
-,-,TRBJ2-5,TRBV10-3,TGTGCCATCAGTGAAGGGGTCGGAGTGACCCAGTACTTC,CAISEGVGVTQYF
-,-,TRBJ2-7,TRBV6-1,TGTGCCACCGTCGCCCCGCAGCGCTACTCCTACGAGCAGTACTTC,CATVAPQRYSYEQYF
-,-,TRBJ2-7,TRBV7-9,TGTGCCAGCAGCTCCCCGAGCGCTTACGAGCAGTACTTC,CASSSPSAYEQYF
-,-,TRBJ2-7,TRBV7-9,TGTGCCAGCAGCCCCAGTACAGGGGAGGACGAGCAGTACTTC,CASSPSTGEDEQYF
-,few,TRBJ1-1,TRBV6-1,TGTGCCAGCAGTGACGGGGAGGCCACTGAAGCTTTCTTT,CASSDGEATEAFF
-,-,TRBJ1-2,TRBV28,TGTGCCAGCATGGGAGGGATCTCATCCGGCTACACCTTC,CASMGGISSGYTF
-,-,TRBJ2-7,TRBV5-1,TGCGCCAGCAGTGGGCCAACATTTGAGCAGTACTTC,CASSGPTFEQYF
-,few,TRBJ1-1,TRBV28,TGTGCCAGCAGTTTAACAGACCCGAACACTGAAGCTTTCTTT,CASSLTDPNTEAFF
TRBD1,once,TRBJ1-4,TRBV9,TGTGCCAGCAGCGTCCCCCGAGACAGGGGAGGAATGGCTAATGAAAAACTGTTTTTT,CASSVPRDRGGMANEKLFF
TRBD1,-,TRBJ1-4,TRBV29-1,TGCAGCGTCTCCGGGACAGGGGAAAGAGAAAAACTGTTTTTT,CSVSGTGEREKLFF
-,-,TRBJ2-3,TRBV27,TGTGCCAGCCAGCGAGTTTTGGGGGCTAGCACAGATACGCAGTATTTT,CASQRVLGASTDTQYF
TRBD2,-,TRBJ2-7,TRBV25-1,TGTGCCAGCGCTGAGGCGGGAGTCGAGGAAGAGCAGTACTTC,CASAEAGVEEEQYF
-,-,TRBJ2-6,TRBV4-2,TGTGCCAGCAGCCTACAGATGGGGCAGGGGGGCTCTGGGGCCAACGTCCTGACTTTC,CASSLQMGQGGSGANVLTF
-,-,TRBJ2-3,TRBV6-5,TGTGCCAGCAGCTACGGATCGGCGGGGGATACGCAGTATTTT,CASSYGSAGDTQYF
-,few,TRBJ2-7,TRBV30,TGTGCCTGGAGTCTATCGGTAAGCGAGCAGTACTTC,CAWSLSVSEQYF
-,-,TRBJ1-1,TRBV7-9,TGTGCCAGCAGAAAAGGGGCGCTTTCTGAAGCTTTCTTT,CASRKGALSEAFF
TRBD1,-,TRBJ1-4,TRBV11-2,TGTGCCAGCAGCTTAGACGGGACAGCGAATGAAAAACTGTTTTTT,CASSLDGTANEKLFF
-,few,TRBJ1-2,TRBV18,TGTGCCAGCTCACCATCAGATGGCTACACCTTC,CASSPSDGYTF
-,-,TRBJ2-7,TRBV15,TGTGCCACCAGCAATCTTGGACGTCGAACAGGGACCTACGAGCAGTACTTC,CATSNLGRRTGTYEQYF
-,-,TRBJ1-1,TRBV28,TGTGCCAGCAGTTTTATTAACACTGAAGCTTTCTTT,CASSFINTEAFF
-,-,TRBJ1-5,TRBV6-1,TGTGCCAGCAGTGGGAGGACAGGCAATCAGCCCCAGCATTTT,CASSGRTGNQPQHF